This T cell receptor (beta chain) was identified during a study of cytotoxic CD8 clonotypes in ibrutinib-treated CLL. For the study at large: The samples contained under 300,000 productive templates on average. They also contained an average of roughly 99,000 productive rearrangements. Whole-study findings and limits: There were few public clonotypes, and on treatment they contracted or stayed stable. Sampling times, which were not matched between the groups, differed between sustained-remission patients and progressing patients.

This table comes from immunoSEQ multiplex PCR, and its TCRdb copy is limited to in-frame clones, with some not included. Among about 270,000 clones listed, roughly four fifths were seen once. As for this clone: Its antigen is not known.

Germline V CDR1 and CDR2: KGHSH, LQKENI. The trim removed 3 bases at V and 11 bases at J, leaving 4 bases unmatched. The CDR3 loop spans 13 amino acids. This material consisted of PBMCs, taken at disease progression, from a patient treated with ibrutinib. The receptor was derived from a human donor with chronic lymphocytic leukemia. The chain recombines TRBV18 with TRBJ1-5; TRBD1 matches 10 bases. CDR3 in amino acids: CASSPSDRGAQHF. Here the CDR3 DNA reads TGTGCCAGCTCACCCTCGGACAGGGGGGCCCAGCATTTT.